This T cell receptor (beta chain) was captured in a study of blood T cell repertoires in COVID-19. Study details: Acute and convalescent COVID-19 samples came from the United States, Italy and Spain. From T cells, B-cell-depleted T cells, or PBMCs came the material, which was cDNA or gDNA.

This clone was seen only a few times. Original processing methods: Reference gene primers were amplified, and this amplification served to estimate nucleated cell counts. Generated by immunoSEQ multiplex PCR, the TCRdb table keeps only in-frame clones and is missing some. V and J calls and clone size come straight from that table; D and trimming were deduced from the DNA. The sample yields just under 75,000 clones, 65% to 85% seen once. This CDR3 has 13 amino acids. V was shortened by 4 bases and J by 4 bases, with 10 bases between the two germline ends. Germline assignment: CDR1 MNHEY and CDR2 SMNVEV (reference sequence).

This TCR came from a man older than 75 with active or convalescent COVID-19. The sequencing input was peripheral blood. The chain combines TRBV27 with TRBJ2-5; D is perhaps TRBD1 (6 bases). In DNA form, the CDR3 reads TGTGCCAGCAGTTCGGGACATTCAGAGACCCAGTACTTC. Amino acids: CASSSGHSETQYF.